The rows below give T cell receptor beta chains drawn from one sample of a study of T-cell reconstitution after alpha-beta-depleted transplantation in children. TCRdb redid the calling of the PCR reads with MiXCR, one entry per CDR3 protein. The table includes a few hundred thousand distinct CDR3 sequences, 10% to 15% detected once. The starting material was PBMCs, mostly from graft donor cells, obtained 360 days after TCRalphabeta/CD19-depleted stem cell transplant. Source of these receptors: a male patient aged 10 to 17 who had a stem cell transplant for acute myeloid leukemia, so the T cells may come from the graft donor. The CDR3 runs from the conserved cysteine through the conserved F or W. Fields, in order: clone size, J gene, D gene, V gene, CDR3 protein, CDR3 DNA. A D gene is named only where the DNA matches it firmly. Not every row has a clone size; where given, it reads once, few, many or a size class.

abundance: -
j_gene: TRBJ2-7
d_gene: -
v_gene: TRBV6-5
CDR3aa: CASSYSSYSAYEQYF
CDR3nt: TGTGCCAGCAGTTACTCGAGTTACAGCGCCTACGAGCAGTACTTC

abundance: once
j_gene: TRBJ2-1
d_gene: -
v_gene: TRBV7-9
CDR3aa: CASSSRGAGVQDEQFF
CDR3nt: TGTGCCAGCAGCTCAAGGGGGGCGGGAGTTCAGGATGAGCAGTTCTTC

abundance: -
j_gene: TRBJ1-4
d_gene: -
v_gene: TRBV5-6
CDR3aa: CASSRDSLTATNEKLFF
CDR3nt: TGTGCCAGCAGCCGGGACTCTCTAACGGCAACTAATGAAAAACTGTTTTTT

abundance: few
j_gene: TRBJ2-1
d_gene: -
v_gene: TRBV7-2
CDR3aa: CASTQNQGGNEQFF
CDR3nt: TGTGCCAGCACCCAGAATCAAGGGGGCAATGAGCAGTTCTTC

abundance: -
j_gene: TRBJ2-7
d_gene: TRBD2
v_gene: TRBV7-9
CDR3aa: CASSSGLAGGIHEQYF
CDR3nt: TGTGCCAGCAGCTCCGGACTAGCGGGAGGGATCCACGAGCAGTACTTC

abundance: -
j_gene: TRBJ1-2
d_gene: -
v_gene: TRBV15
CDR3aa: CATSPDSNYGYTF
CDR3nt: TGTGCCACCAGCCCGGACAGCAACTATGGCTACACCTTC

abundance: -
j_gene: TRBJ2-7
d_gene: TRBD2
v_gene: TRBV7-6
CDR3aa: CASSLAASTSGSIRQYF
CDR3nt: TGTGCCAGCAGCTTAGCGGCTTCGACTAGCGGGAGTATAAGGCAGTACTTC

abundance: -
j_gene: TRBJ1-1
d_gene: -
v_gene: TRBV7-3
CDR3aa: CASSYVHSRMRNTEAFF
CDR3nt: TGTGCCAGCAGCTACGTACATTCTAGGATGCGGAACACTGAAGCTTTCTTT

abundance: few
j_gene: TRBJ2-5
d_gene: TRBD2
v_gene: TRBV28
CDR3aa: CASTLGRRGYQETQYF
CDR3nt: TGTGCCAGCACCTTAGGGAGGCGGGGGTACCAAGAGACCCAGTACTTC

abundance: -
j_gene: TRBJ2-2
d_gene: TRBD2
v_gene: TRBV5-1
CDR3aa: CATLAGEVSGELFF
CDR3nt: TGCGCCACCCTAGCGGGAGAGGTCTCCGGGGAGCTGTTTTTT

abundance: few
j_gene: TRBJ2-2
d_gene: TRBD2
v_gene: TRBV28
CDR3aa: CASSSLLTSGRLAGELFF
CDR3nt: TGTGCCAGCAGTTCCCTCTTGACTAGCGGGAGGTTGGCCGGGGAGCTGTTTTTT

abundance: many
j_gene: TRBJ2-2
d_gene: TRBD1
v_gene: TRBV28
CDR3aa: CASSSIGQGAGELFF
CDR3nt: TGTGCCAGCAGTTCCATAGGACAGGGGGCCGGGGAGCTGTTTTTT

abundance: few
j_gene: TRBJ2-1
d_gene: -
v_gene: TRBV19
CDR3aa: CASVGPRGGPYNEQFF
CDR3nt: TGTGCCAGTGTGGGGCCCAGAGGCGGCCCCTACAATGAGCAGTTCTTC

abundance: few
j_gene: TRBJ2-7
d_gene: -
v_gene: TRBV5-1
CDR3aa: CASSLGAGQYTYEQYF
CDR3nt: TGCGCCAGCAGCTTGGGGGCAGGCCAGTACACCTACGAGCAGTACTTC

abundance: -
j_gene: TRBJ2-1
d_gene: -
v_gene: TRBV29-1
CDR3aa: CSAAQSRGFYNEQFF
CDR3nt: TGCAGCGCCGCCCAGTCCCGGGGATTCTACAATGAGCAGTTCTTC

abundance: -
j_gene: TRBJ2-7
d_gene: -
v_gene: TRBV29-1
CDR3aa: CSVVGQQYF
CDR3nt: TGCAGCGTTGTAGGGCAGCAGTACTTC

abundance: few
j_gene: TRBJ1-5
d_gene: TRBD1
v_gene: TRBV7-2
CDR3aa: CASSLMTGGIQPQHF
CDR3nt: TGTGCCAGCAGCTTAATGACAGGGGGCATTCAGCCCCAGCATTTT

abundance: many
j_gene: TRBJ2-5
d_gene: TRBD2
v_gene: TRBV5-1
CDR3aa: CASSFSGIETQYF
CDR3nt: TGCGCCAGCAGCTTTAGCGGGATAGAGACCCAGTACTTC

abundance: few
j_gene: TRBJ2-7
d_gene: -
v_gene: TRBV7-9
CDR3aa: CASSLAGGFSSYEQYF
CDR3nt: TGTGCCAGCAGCTTAGCTGGCGGGTTTAGCTCCTACGAGCAGTACTTC

abundance: many
j_gene: TRBJ2-2
d_gene: TRBD2
v_gene: TRBV7-8
CDR3aa: CASSPGLAGVNTGELFF
CDR3nt: TGTGCCAGCAGCCCCGGACTAGCGGGAGTCAACACCGGGGAGCTGTTTTTT

abundance: few
j_gene: TRBJ2-1
d_gene: -
v_gene: TRBV20-1
CDR3aa: CSASGADYNEQFF
CDR3nt: TGCAGTGCCTCGGGAGCCGACTACAATGAGCAGTTCTTC

abundance: few
j_gene: TRBJ2-6
d_gene: -
v_gene: TRBV12-3/TRBV12-4
CDR3aa: CASSSRPAVGANVLTF
CDR3nt: TGTGCCAGCAGTTCCAGACCAGCCGTTGGGGCCAACGTCCTGACTTTC

abundance: few
j_gene: TRBJ2-1
d_gene: -
v_gene: TRBV11-2
CDR3aa: CASSFQRQGPYNEQFF
CDR3nt: TGTGCCAGCAGCTTTCAAAGGCAGGGTCCCTACAATGAGCAGTTCTTC